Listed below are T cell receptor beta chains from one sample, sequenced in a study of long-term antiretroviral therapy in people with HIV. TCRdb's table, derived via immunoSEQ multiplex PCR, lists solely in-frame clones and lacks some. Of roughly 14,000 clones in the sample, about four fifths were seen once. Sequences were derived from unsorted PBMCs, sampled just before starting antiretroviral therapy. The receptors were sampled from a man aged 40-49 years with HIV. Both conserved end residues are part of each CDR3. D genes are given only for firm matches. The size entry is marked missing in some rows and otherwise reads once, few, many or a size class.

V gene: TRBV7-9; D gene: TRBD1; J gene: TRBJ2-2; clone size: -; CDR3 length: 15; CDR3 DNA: TGTGCCAGCAGCGTGGGACAGACGAACACCGGGGAGCTGTTTTTT; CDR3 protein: CASSVGQTNTGELFF
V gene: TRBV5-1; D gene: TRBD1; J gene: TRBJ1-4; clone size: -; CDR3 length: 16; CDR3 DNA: TGCGCCAGCAGCCCTCGGGGACAGCCAACTAATGAAAAACTGTTTTTT; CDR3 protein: CASSPRGQPTNEKLFF
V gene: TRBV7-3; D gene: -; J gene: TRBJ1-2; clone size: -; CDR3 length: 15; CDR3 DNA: TGTGCCAGCAGCTTAACGCCAGGGCCTAATGATGGCTACACCTTC; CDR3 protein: CASSLTPGPNDGYTF
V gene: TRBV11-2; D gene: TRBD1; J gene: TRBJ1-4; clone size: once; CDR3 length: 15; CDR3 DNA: TGTGCCAGCAGCTTAGGGGACAGGGGAGGAGAAAAACTGTTTTTT; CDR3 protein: CASSLGDRGGEKLFF
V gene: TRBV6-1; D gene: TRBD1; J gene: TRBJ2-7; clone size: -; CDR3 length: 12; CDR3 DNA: TGTGCCAGCAGGGACAGGTTCTACGAGCAGTACTTC; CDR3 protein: CASRDRFYEQYF
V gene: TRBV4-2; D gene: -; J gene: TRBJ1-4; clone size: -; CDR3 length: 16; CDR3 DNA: TGTGCCAGCAGCCAAGGCCCATTTCCGGCTAATGAAAAACTGTTTTTT; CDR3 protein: CASSQGPFPANEKLFF
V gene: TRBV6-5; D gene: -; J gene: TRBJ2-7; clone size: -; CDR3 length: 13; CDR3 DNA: TGTGCCAGCAGTGAAAGGGGCTCCTACGAGCAGTACTTC; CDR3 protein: CASSERGSYEQYF
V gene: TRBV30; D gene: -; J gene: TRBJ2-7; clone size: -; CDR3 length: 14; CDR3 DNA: TGTGCCTGGATCCCCTCGGGACTCTCCTACGAGCAGTACTTC; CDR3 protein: CAWIPSGLSYEQYF
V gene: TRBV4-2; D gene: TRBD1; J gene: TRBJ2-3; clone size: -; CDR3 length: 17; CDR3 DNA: TGTGCCAGCAGCCCACTAAAGGGACAGGAAAACACAGATACGCAGTATTTT; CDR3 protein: CASSPLKGQENTDTQYF
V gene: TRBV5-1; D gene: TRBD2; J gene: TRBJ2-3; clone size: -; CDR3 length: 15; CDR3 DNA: TGCGCCAGCAGCACCTTAGCGGGGAGCACAGATACGCAGTATTTT; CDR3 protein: CASSTLAGSTDTQYF
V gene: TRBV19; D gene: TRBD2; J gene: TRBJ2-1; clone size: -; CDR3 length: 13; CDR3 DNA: TGTGCCAGTACCCGGGGGGGGCGTCTTGAGCAGTTCTTC; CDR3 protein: CASTRGGRLEQFF
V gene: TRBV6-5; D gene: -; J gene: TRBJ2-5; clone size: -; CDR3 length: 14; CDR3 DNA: TGTGCCAGCAGTTACGGCGGGTCCCAAGAGACCCAGTACTTC; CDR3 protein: CASSYGGSQETQYF
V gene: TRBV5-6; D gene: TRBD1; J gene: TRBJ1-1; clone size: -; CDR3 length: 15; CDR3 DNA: TGTGCCAGCAGCCGAATCGACAGGGGAAACACTGAAGCTTTCTTT; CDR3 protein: CASSRIDRGNTEAFF
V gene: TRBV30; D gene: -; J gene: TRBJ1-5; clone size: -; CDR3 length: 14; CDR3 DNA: TGTGCCTGGAGTGCGGACAGAGGCAATCAGCCCCAGCATTTT; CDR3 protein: CAWSADRGNQPQHF
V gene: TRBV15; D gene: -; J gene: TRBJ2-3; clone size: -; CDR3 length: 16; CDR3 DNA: TGTGCCACCAGCAGGAGAGGGGTTAGGAGCGCAGATACGCAGTATTTT; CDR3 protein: CATSRRGVRSADTQYF